The 9 T cell receptor beta chains in this list originate from one sample, sequenced in a study of blood T cell repertoires in COVID-19. Clones were read by immunoSEQ multiplex PCR, and TCRdb kept only the in-frame ones, dropping some. The sample records approximately 300,000 clones, around 92% being singletons. The specimen sequenced was peripheral blood. All receptors derive from a woman in her twenties or thirties with COVID-19, enrolled during active disease.

This chain connects TRBV5-1 to TRBJ1-1; D possibly corresponds to TRBD1 (6 bases). Germline V gene sequence: CDR1 SGHRS, CDR2 YFSETQ. Trimming cost V 0 bases and J 4 bases, with 16 bases left between them. The CDR3 sequence is 16 residues long. This CDR3 is CASSLDQGRSSTEAFF. In DNA, the CDR3 is TGCGCCAGCAGCTTGGATCAGGGGCGCAGTTCCACTGAAGCTTTCTTT.

The chain is built from TRBV3-1 (or the pseudogene TRBV3-2) and TRBJ1-5; no clear D gene. Germline V CDR1 and CDR2: LGHDT, YNNKEL (reference sequence). The CDR3 runs 15 residues. Trimming pared 1 base from V and 3 bases from J, leaving 10 bases between. The CDR3 bases are TGTGCCAGCAGCCAAGGTCACAGCCCCAATCAGCCCCAGCATTTT. It encodes CASSQGHSPNQPQHF.

The chain carries TRBV10-3 and TRBJ2-1, with unresolved D. The ends were cut back, 2 bases at V and 7 bases at J, with 9 bases in the middle. The germline V gene encodes CDR1 ENHRY and CDR2 SYGVKD. This CDR3 comprises 13 residues. In nucleotides, the CDR3 is TGTGCCATCAGTGAGGGGCAGCATAATGAGCAGTTCTTC. Its translation is CAISEGQHNEQFF.

The chain combines TRBV19 with TRBJ1-6, with TRBD1 matching over 9 bases. Germline CDR1 reads LNHDA; CDR2 reads SQIVND (reference sequence). V was pared by 3 bases and J by 5 bases, with 2 bases of the junction left unmatched. The CDR3 totals 15 residues. This CDR3 reads CASSMDRGNNSPLHF. As DNA, the CDR3 is TGTGCCAGTAGTATGGACAGGGGAAATAATTCACCCCTCCACTTT.

J is TRBJ1-5 and V is TRBV6-5; a possible D gene is TRBD1 (6 bases). The length of the CDR3 is 15 residues. The V end was cut by 2 bases, the J end by 7 bases, with 15 bases between. Germline CDR1 and CDR2: MNHEY and SVGAGI. The CDR3: CASSYPGHHGQPQHF. The CDR3, as DNA: TGTGCCAGCAGTTACCCGGGACACCATGGCCAGCCCCAGCATTTT.

This clone has ten or more counts. The chain combines TRBV6-2 or TRBV6-3 with TRBJ2-2; 7 bases match TRBD1. CDR1 is MNHEY, CDR2 SVGEGT, per germline. The CDR3 is 15 amino acids. With V trimmed by 0 bases and J by 7 bases, 5 bases remained unmatched. CDR3 in DNA: TGTGCCAGCAGTTACTCGAGGGGGCCAGTCGGGGAGCTGTTTTTT. It specifies CASSYSRGPVGELFF.

The chain uses TRBV2 and TRBJ2-5; D gene ambiguous. Germline CDR1 and CDR2: SNHLY and FYNNEI. The CDR3 sequence is 12 residues long. Trimming removed 3 bases at V and 4 bases at J, with 6 bases between. The CDR3 is CASSDARETQYF. CDR3 DNA: TGTGCCAGCAGTGATGCCAGAGAGACCCAGTACTTC.

The rearrangement joins TRBV6-1 to TRBJ2-1; 10 bases line up with TRBD2. Germline-derived CDR1 and CDR2 are MNHNS and SASEGT. This CDR3 contains 16 residues. Losses at the gene ends were 1 base for V and 6 bases for J; bases not matched to a gene: 6. CDR3 region: CASSEGLAGGINEQFF. DNA for the CDR3: TGTGCCAGCAGTGAAGGGTTAGCGGGGGGAATCAATGAGCAGTTCTTC.

V usage is TRBV9 and J usage is TRBJ2-1; 10 positions match TRBD2. Trimming removed 0 bases from V and 6 bases from J; junction bases left unmatched: 6. Germline lookup yields CDR1 SGDLS and CDR2 YYNGEE. The CDR3 runs to 16 residues. The CDR3 DNA sequence: TGTGCCAGCAGCGTAGGATCTAGCGGGGGATTCAATGAGCAGTTCTTC. Its translation: CASSVGSSGGFNEQFF.